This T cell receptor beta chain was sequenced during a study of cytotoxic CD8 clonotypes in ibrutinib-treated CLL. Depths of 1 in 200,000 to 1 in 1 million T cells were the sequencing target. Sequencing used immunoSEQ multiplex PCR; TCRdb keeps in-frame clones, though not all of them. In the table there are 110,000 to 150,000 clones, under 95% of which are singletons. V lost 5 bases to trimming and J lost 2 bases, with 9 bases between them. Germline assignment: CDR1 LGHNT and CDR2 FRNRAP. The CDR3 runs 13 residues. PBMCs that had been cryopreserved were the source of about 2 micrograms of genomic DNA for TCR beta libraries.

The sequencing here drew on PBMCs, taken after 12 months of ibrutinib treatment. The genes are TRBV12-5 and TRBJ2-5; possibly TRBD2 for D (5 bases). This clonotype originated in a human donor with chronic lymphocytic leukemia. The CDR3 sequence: CASGPGVQETQYF. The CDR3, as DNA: TGTGCTAGTGGTCCCGGGGTTCAAGAGACCCAGTACTTC.